These T cell receptor beta chains were read from a single sample in a study of CD8+ T cells in alopecia areata. The table came from immunoSEQ multiplex PCR; TCRdb's copy has only in-frame clones and leaves some out. The sample has about 110,000 clones; 58% are singletons. The sequencing input was NKG2D-low CD8+ T cells sorted from blood. All receptors come from a human donor with alopecia areata. The CDR3 runs from the conserved cysteine through the conserved F or W. D genes are given only for firm matches. A clone size is listed for some rows: how often the clone was seen (once, few, many), or a class if it is expanded.

v_gene: TRBV5-1
abundance: few
d_gene: NA
j_gene: TRBJ2-1
CDR3nt: TGCGCCAGCAGCTTGAGCAGCTACAATGAGCAGTTCTTC
CDR3aa: CASSLSSYNEQFF

v_gene: TRBV28
abundance: once
d_gene: TRBD2
j_gene: TRBJ2-1
CDR3nt: TGTGCCAGCAGTTTAGGGACTAGTTGGTACAATGAGCAGTTCTTC
CDR3aa: CASSLGTSWYNEQFF

v_gene: TRBV9
abundance: NA
d_gene: NA
j_gene: TRBJ1-6
CDR3nt: TGTGCCAGCGGGGGCGGCCGCTCACCCCTCCACTTT
CDR3aa: CASGGGRSPLHF

v_gene: TRBV6-1
abundance: NA
d_gene: NA
j_gene: TRBJ2-1
CDR3nt: TGTGCCAGCAGTGAAAAACGATCGCGCTACCTCTACAATGAGCAGTTCTTC
CDR3aa: CASSEKRSRYLYNEQFF

v_gene: TRBV29-1
abundance: NA
d_gene: NA
j_gene: TRBJ2-7
CDR3nt: TGCAGCGTTGAACGGCCGGGGACCTACGAGCAGTACTTC
CDR3aa: CSVERPGTYEQYF

v_gene: TRBV19
abundance: NA
d_gene: NA
j_gene: TRBJ1-2
CDR3nt: TGTGCCAGTAGTATCGGACAGCGCGTCTATGGCTACACCTTC
CDR3aa: CASSIGQRVYGYTF

v_gene: TRBV29-1
abundance: few
d_gene: NA
j_gene: TRBJ2-7
CDR3nt: TGCAGCGTTGAAGATCCATCCTTGGGGGCGCGGGAGCAGTACTTC
CDR3aa: CSVEDPSLGAREQYF

v_gene: TRBV28
abundance: NA
d_gene: NA
j_gene: TRBJ1-2
CDR3nt: TGTGTCTGTCTCGGGACCGGACAACCCTACACCTTC
CDR3aa: CVCLGTGQPYTF

v_gene: TRBV28
abundance: few
d_gene: TRBD1
j_gene: TRBJ2-5
CDR3nt: TGTGCCAGCAGGGCTGGGACAGGGGTGCAGGAGACCCAGTACTTC
CDR3aa: CASRAGTGVQETQYF

v_gene: TRBV19
abundance: NA
d_gene: NA
j_gene: TRBJ2-7
CDR3nt: TGTGCCAGTAGTTTTGGACAGACCTCCTACGAGCAGTACTTC
CDR3aa: CASSFGQTSYEQYF

v_gene: TRBV28
abundance: NA
d_gene: TRBD1
j_gene: TRBJ2-3
CDR3nt: TGTGCCAGCAGTCCAGGGACAGGGAGATCCACAGATACGCAGTATTTT
CDR3aa: CASSPGTGRSTDTQYF

v_gene: TRBV7-9
abundance: NA
d_gene: NA
j_gene: TRBJ2-1
CDR3nt: TGTGCCAGCAGCCCCACTGGGGTTGAGCAGTTCTTC
CDR3aa: CASSPTGVEQFF